This paragraph reports one TCR beta chain. Its antigen remains unidentified. Trimming removed 4 bases at V and 3 bases at J, with 13 bases between. CDR3 length: 14 residues. CDR1 and CDR2 from the germline V gene are MDHEN and SYDVKM. The data were taken from a study of OX40 agonist ivuxolimab in advanced cancers. Across the study: Every 2 weeks, patients got intravenous ivuxolimab at one of six dose levels (0.01-10 mg/kg). Broader study findings: At 0.1-3.0 mg/kg, partial responders had clonal expansion among the lowest observed.

Only in-frame clones appear in the TCRdb table, and some are missing; sequencing was by immunoSEQ multiplex PCR. The sample shows nearly 110,000 clones, 90% of them seen only once. The receptor's source is an adult with an advanced solid tumor such as melanoma, head and neck, liver or kidney cancer. The chain recombines TRBV28 with TRBJ2-7; D gene ambiguous. Source: CD4+ or CD8+ T cells sorted from blood, taken in a trial of the OX40 agonist ivuxolimab. The CDR3 spells CASSSISRFYEQYF. The CDR3, as DNA: TGTGCCAGCAGTTCCATCTCGCGTTTCTACGAGCAGTACTTC.